This T cell receptor beta chain was recorded in a study of blood T cells in healthy people across ages. Overall study findings and caveats: Estimated diversity, derived from one million T cells, was regarded as an underestimate. The study found more naive CD4+ cells and higher diversity in long-lived than aged donors.

Alongside a J-beta primer mix, a sample-barcoded 5' primer served in a second PCR lasting about 7 to 12 cycles. Every single cDNA molecule received a tag from a template-switch adaptor with 12 random nucleotides. Each CDR3 protein is one row after TCRdb ran MiXCR on the 5' RACE reads. The sample includes 650,000 to 1,000,000 distinct CDR3 sequences, under 40% of them seen just once. The germline V gene has CDR1 LGHNA and CDR2 YSLEER. The CDR3 length is 15 residues. V shed 1 base, J shed 0 bases, and the junction held 3 bases outside the gene matches. Points on this clonotype: Its antigen is undetermined.

Sample: blood. The sequence derives from a young man in good health. V and J are TRBV4-3 and TRBJ2-7; TRBD2 matches 7 bases. The CDR3: CASSQAWTSSYEQYF. CDR3 nucleotides: TGCGCCAGCAGCCAAGCCTGGACTAGCTCCTACGAGCAGTACTTC.